This T cell receptor beta chain was obtained from a study of cytomegalovirus exposure and HLA in healthy donors. Broader study findings: An analysis done earlier found most TCR beta V segments productive about 90% or about 30% of the time.

The CDR3 sequence is 16 residues long. CDR1 and CDR2 from the germline V gene are SGHNT and YYREEE (reference sequence). V gave up 4 bases and J gave up 3 bases; unmatched junction bases: 6. The PCR ran on 60 Vbeta and 13 Jbeta primers. The method was immunoSEQ multiplex PCR; TCRdb's version includes in-frame clones alone and lacks a portion of them. The data hold 150,000 to 200,000 clones, with approximately 72% observed a single time. In the case of this clone: No antigen is known for it.

The chain uses TRBV5-4 and TRBJ2-3, with 12 positions matching TRBD2. Sequences were obtained from PBMCs. The receptor comes from a human donor in good health. CDR3 sequence: CASSLTSGGTTDTQYF. The DNA of the CDR3 is TGTGCCAGCAGCCTTACTAGCGGGGGGACTACAGATACGCAGTATTTT.